This entry is about one TCR beta chain. This clonotype has a handful of counts. No antigen is known for it. The record has no base qualities; no much larger clone is one base away. The CDR3 starts with the cysteine, ends with the phenylalanine, and has 15 residues. The DNA shown is the 45-base CDR3, in frame from base 1. Per the germline V gene, MGHRA is the CDR1 and YSYEKL is the CDR2. Germline trimming: 3 bases from V, 8 bases from J; junction bases outside gene matches: 12. The sample's time point label, decoded: pre-sensitization, week 0. The sample's treatment or condition label, in plain terms: therapeutic diphenylcyclopropenone sensitization with weekly scalp DPC. At every patch-test visit, the blood draw took place before the patch test was put on. Patients were considered eligible if aged 18 to 70, diagnosed with alopecia and deemed suitable for DPC therapy, and patients were excluded if pregnant. Total RNA was isolated from unfractionated whole blood collected in Tempus Blood RNA tubes.

This entry comes from a study of human T cells and chemical hapten exposure (dated by TCRdb to about 2021). In terms of the full investigation: For sensitization, 2% DPC in acetone was applied to a roughly 2 cm by roughly 2 cm area of upper inner arm skin. Libraries were pooled for sequencing, and per-sample TCR yields varied mainly because of small differences in library volumes within the pool. In alopecia patients, the study followed how the peripheral blood TCR repertoire changed in vivo over primary and secondary sensitization to diphenylcyclopropenone (DPC), a hapten. Some 29 alopecia patients gave blood for TCR sequencing at one to four time points (pre-sensitization, 2, 6 and 24 weeks). Patch testing was done on the upper back using Finn chambers containing 0.01% DPC, and results were scored after 6 days according to International Contact Dermatitis Research Group standards. Throughout the study period of around 25 weeks, patients also received therapeutic DPC doses to the scalp every week. Blood samples were taken from patients before sensitization (week 0) and then at 2, 6 and about 24 weeks after DPC sensitization. Most of the patients in the cohort were female, and the cohort covered alopecia areata with under or over 50% scalp involvement, alopecia totalis and alopecia universalis.

The investigation overall reported the following: Repeated subsampling changed both the strength of the expansion versus patch-test correlation and the threshold at which that correlation became significant. Alopecia, a presumed autoimmune disease, was present in all patients, so the immune response of the patients might differ from that of healthy individuals. DPC sensitization did not change the number of TCRs with a frequency above 1 in 1000, and there was no evidence of changes in global repertoire structure. The number of PT1 expanded TCRs positively correlated with patch test score, significant at thresholds 8, 16 and 32 but not 4. Compared with pre-sensitization or healthy control sets, expanded TCRs formed significantly more large CDR3 similarity clusters, which is consistent with antigen-driven responses.

The protocol used for the library was RACE. Data came from a NextSeq 500. During library preparation, unique molecular identifiers were attached to individual cDNA molecules so that TCRs could be counted in a quantitative, reproducible way. Each blood RNA sample was used to sequence both TCR alpha and TCR beta chains. On the study's bioinformatics: The median number of TCRs per sample was approximately 96,000, ranging from about 20,000 to 750,000. The Decombinator software suite was used to annotate V, J and CDR3 in the TCR reads. Every sample was subsampled to the same number of TCRs (28,000) for the PS versus PT1 abundance plots. TCRs were defined as expanded if absent before sensitization and observed at least eight times at the 2-week time point. Clones were called with MiXCR by TCRdb after fastp trimmed the public reads at Q25, and only in-frame beta chains were retained. Every distinct CDR3 protein forms one entry, paired with its most common genes and DNA. TCRdb, rather than the study authors, made the V and J calls. This sample holds 250,000 or so distinct CDR3 sequences; approximately 7.5% were observed only once. About 1.2% of the sample belongs to the ten largest clones.

The chain was built from TRBV4-1 and TRBJ1-1; 7 middle bases align to TRBD1. This specimen consisted of whole blood, obtained in connection with sensitization to the hapten diphenylcyclopropenone (DPC). The TCR comes from a man between 18 and 35 years old with alopecia areata. Some clones in this sample may be carry-over from other donors' samples. The bases read TGCGCCAGCAGCCAGAAGCTAGACAGGGTGGGAGAAGCTTTCTTT. It encodes CASSQKLDRVGEAFF.